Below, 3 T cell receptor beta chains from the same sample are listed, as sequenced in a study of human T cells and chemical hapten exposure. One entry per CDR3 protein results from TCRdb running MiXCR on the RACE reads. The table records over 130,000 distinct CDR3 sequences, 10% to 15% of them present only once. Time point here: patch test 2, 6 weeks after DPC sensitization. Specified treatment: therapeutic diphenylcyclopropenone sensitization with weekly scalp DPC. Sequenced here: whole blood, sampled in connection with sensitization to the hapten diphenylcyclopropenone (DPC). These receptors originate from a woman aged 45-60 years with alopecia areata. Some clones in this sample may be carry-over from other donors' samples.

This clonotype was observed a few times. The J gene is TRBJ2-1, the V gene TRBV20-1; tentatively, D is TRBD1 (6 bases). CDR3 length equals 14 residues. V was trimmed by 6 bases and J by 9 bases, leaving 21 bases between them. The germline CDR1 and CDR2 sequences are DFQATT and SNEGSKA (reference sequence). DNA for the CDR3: TGCAGTGCACCTAACAAGGGGGTGGGTGGTGAGCAGTTCTTC. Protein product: CSAPNKGVGGEQFF.

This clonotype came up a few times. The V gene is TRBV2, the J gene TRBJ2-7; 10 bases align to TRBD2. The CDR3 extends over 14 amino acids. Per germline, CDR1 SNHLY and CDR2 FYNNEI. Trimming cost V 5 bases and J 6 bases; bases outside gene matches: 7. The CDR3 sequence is CASSIGTSVGEQYF. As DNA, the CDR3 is TGTGCCAGCAGTATTGGGACTAGCGTGGGCGAGCAGTACTTC.

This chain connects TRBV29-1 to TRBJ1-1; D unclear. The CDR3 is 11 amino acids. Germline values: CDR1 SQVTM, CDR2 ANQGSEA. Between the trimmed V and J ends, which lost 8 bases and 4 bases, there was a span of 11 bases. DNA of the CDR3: TGCAGCCTCAGACAAACCACTGAAGCTTTCTTT. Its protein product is CSLRQTTEAFF.